The 8 T cell receptor delta chains given below trace back to one sample, sequenced in a study of Vδ1+ human thymocytes. These receptors are not linked to any known antigen. Study results and limitations: Thymic TRG and TRD repertoires appeared highly polyclonal, with Gaussian CDR3 length distributions.

Sequences come from RNA converted to cDNA by reverse transcription. CDR3 amplicons came from multiplex PCR with pooled V-gene forward and constant-region reverse primers. TCRdb re-processed the multiplex PCR reads using CATT. The repertoire holds about 58,000 delta-chain clones, with approximately 15% as singletons. Material for sequencing was Vdelta1+ gamma-delta thymocytes from the thymus. The subset was: FACS-sorted CD3+ TCRalphabeta- TCRVdelta1+ TCRVdelta2- thymocytes. Receptors were obtained from a girl less than two years old who had congenital heart surgery.

V usage is TRDV1 and J usage is TRDJ1, with 12 positions matching TRDD3. CDR1 and CDR2 (germline): TSWWSYY, QGS. The CDR3 is 25 residues long. The ends lost 6 bases at V and 2 bases at J; junction bases unmatched: 34. The CDR3 loop reads CALGEGKGLPPCPGGYEFKTDKLIF. CDR3 DNA sequence: TGTGCTCTTGGTGAAGGAAAAGGGCTTCCCCCCTGTCCTGGGGGATACGAATTTAAAACCGATAAACTCATCTTT.

This clone has only a few counts. The gene calls are TRDV1 and TRDJ1; D is possibly TRDD2 (5 bases). CDR1 and CDR2 (germline): TSWWSYY, QGS. CDR3 size: 18 residues. V lost 3 bases and J lost 1, with 21 bases in between. CDR3 in amino acids: CALGEGLPRFLGTDKLIF. CDR3 DNA sequence: TGTGCTCTTGGGGAGGGGCTTCCCAGATTCTTGGGCACCGATAAACTCATCTTT.

This clone has just a few counts. The chain couples TRDV1 to TRDJ1, with 8 bases aligning to TRDD3. V gave up 8 bases and J gave up 2 bases; unmatched junction bases: 22. This CDR3 spans 19 amino acids. In germline, CDR1 is TSWWSYY, CDR2 QGS. CDR3 loop: CALLFPLTGGLPGTDKLIF. CDR3 sequence (DNA): TGTGCTCTTCTCTTTCCGCTTACTGGGGGTCTACCAGGGACCGATAAACTCATCTTT.

J is TRDJ3 and V is TRDV2, with 13 bases identical to TRDD3. Germline-derived CDR1 and CDR2 are GEAIGNYY and EKD. The CDR3 runs to 20 residues. V shed 3 bases and J 2 bases; nucleotides not matched to a gene: 9. The CDR3 DNA reads TGTGCCTGTGACTATTACTGGGGGATACGCGGGGCCTGGGACACCCGACAGATGTTTTTC. The encoded protein is CACDYYWGIRGAWDTRQMFF.

This clone occurred a few times. The chain joins TRDV1 to TRDJ1; 10 bases fit TRDD3. J gave up 0 bases and V 0 bases, and 16 bases lay outside the gene matches. This CDR3 contains 21 residues. Looked up from germline, CDR1 is TSWWSYY and CDR2 is QGS. In nucleotides, the CDR3 is TGTGCTCTTGGGGAACTACGATTCCTAAGAATCTGGGGGATAGACACCGATAAACTCATCTTT. Translated: CALGELRFLRIWGIDTDKLIF.

The V call is TRDV1, the J call TRDJ1; 7 bases line up with TRDD2. From germline, CDR1 is TSWWSYY and CDR2 QGS. V lost 5 bases to trimming and J lost 0 bases; unmatched junction nucleotides: 18. The CDR3 sequence is 19 residues long. The CDR3 DNA reads as TGTGCTCTTGGGAAGGGAGTTCCTACGAGGGCCGTGTACACCGATAAACTCATCTTT. It translates to CALGKGVPTRAVYTDKLIF.

This clone was seen a few times. The chain has TRDV1 and TRDJ1; 9 bases agree with TRDD2. The CDR3 covers 24 residues. The germline V gene has CDR1 TSWWSYY and CDR2 QGS. The ends lost 1 base at V and 1 base at J; junction bases unmatched: 28. CDR3 amino acids: CALGEQAFLPTGDPSVGRTDKLIF. DNA for the CDR3: TGTGCTCTTGGGGAACAGGCGTTCCTTCCTACTGGAGATCCGTCAGTCGGCCGCACCGATAAACTCATCTTT.

To note about this clone: Other DNA sequences in this sample translate to the same CDR3. The rearrangement links TRDV1 to TRDJ1; 9 nucleotides line up with TRDD2. Trimming cost V 0 bases and J 0 bases; bases outside gene matches: 20. The CDR3 extends over 22 amino acids. Germline V gene lookup returns CDR1 TSWWSYY and CDR2 QGS. CDR3 region: CALGELLPTGSGGGLYTDKLIF. CDR3 bases: TGTGCTCTTGGGGAACTCCTTCCTACGGGTAGTGGGGGGGGCTTGTACACCGATAAACTCATCTTT.